This entry lists 13 T cell receptor beta chains sequenced from one sample in a study of CD8+CD57+ T cells in acquired aplastic anemia. Genomic DNA constituted the template upon which TCR beta VDJ and CDR3 profiling was performed. MiXCR, applied by TCRdb to the reads, yields one record per CDR3 protein. The data show approximately 170,000 distinct CDR3 sequences, around 60% seen once. Sequencing was carried out using sorted CD4+, CD8+, or CD8+CD57+ T cells (not recorded which) from PBMCs. The receptor set was obtained from a human donor in good health.

This chain joins TRBV7-9 and TRBJ2-1; D remains unclear. CDR1 and CDR2 (germline): SEHNR, FQNEAQ (reference sequence). V lost 0 bases to trimming and J lost 1 base, with 7 bases between them. The CDR3 loop spans 15 amino acids. The CDR3 DNA sequence: TGTGCCAGCAGCTTAGCATCCCCGTCCTACAATGAGCAGTTCTTC. Protein: CASSLASPSYNEQFF.

V is TRBV19 and J is TRBJ2-2; 12 nucleotides match TRBD1. The CDR3 length is 16 residues. Trimming took 4 bases from V and 2 from J; bases not matched to a gene: 2. Germline CDR1 LNHDA, CDR2 SQIVND (reference sequence). The CDR3 reads CASSKGQGANTGELFF. DNA for the CDR3: TGTGCCAGTAGTAAGGGACAGGGGGCCAACACCGGGGAGCTGTTTTTT.

The chain combines TRBV10-3 with TRBJ2-3; D unresolved. Per germline, CDR1 ENHRY and CDR2 SYGVKD. The CDR3 totals 14 residues. Trimming took off 8 bases at V and 0 bases at J, with 12 bases between the two ends. CDR3 coding DNA: TGTGCCATCGCCAGCGAGGACAGCACAGATACGCAGTATTTT. It specifies CAIASEDSTDTQYF.

There are many counts of this clonotype. The chain joins TRBV19 to TRBJ2-3; D gene ambiguous. The CDR3 sequence is 13 residues long. Trimming removed 5 bases at V and 0 bases at J, with 6 bases between. The germline CDR1 and CDR2 sequences are LNHDA and SQIVND (reference sequence). The CDR3 region is CASSSQSTDTQYF. CDR3 bases: TGTGCCAGTAGTTCGCAAAGCACAGATACGCAGTATTTT.

The chain employs TRBV27 and TRBJ1-5; D uncertain. V gave up 7 bases and J gave up 4 bases, with 5 bases separating them. Per germline, CDR1 MNHEY and CDR2 SMNVEV (reference sequence). CDR3 length: 11 residues. The CDR3 loop reads CASIRNQPQHF. DNA of the CDR3: TGTGCCAGCATCCGTAATCAGCCCCAGCATTTT.

The rearrangement uses TRBV20-1 and TRBJ2-1; 9 bases agree with TRBD2. CDR1 is DFQATT, CDR2 SNEGSKA, per germline (reference sequence). The CDR3 is 14 amino acids. V lost 7 bases and J lost 7; bases outside the gene matches: 11. CDR3 nucleotides: TGCAGTGTTCCGCTTAGCGGGAGTTTAAATGAGCAGTTCTTC. Translating it yields CSVPLSGSLNEQFF.

This chain links TRBV6-1 with TRBJ2-5; perhaps TRBD1 as D (7 bases). Trimming cost V 6 bases and J 6 bases, with 20 bases left between them. The V gene's germline CDR1 is MNHNS and CDR2 SASEGT. The CDR3 is 15 residues long. The CDR3 DNA reads TGTGCCAGCAGGACCCCGGCAGGGGGGCCACAGACCCAGTACTTC. It yields the protein CASRTPAGGPQTQYF.

The gene calls are TRBV25-1 and TRBJ1-2; TRBD1 matches at 10 bases. V was pared by 1 base and J by 8 bases, with 4 bases of the junction left unmatched. In germline, CDR1 is MGHDK, CDR2 SYGVNS. CDR3 length: 14 residues. The CDR3 sequence is CASSESGQGHGYTF. DNA for the CDR3: TGTGCCAGCAGTGAATCGGGACAGGGGCACGGCTACACCTTC.

The chain recombines TRBV5-4 with TRBJ2-7; no clear D. The V gene lost 2 bases and the J gene lost 1 base, with 7 bases spanning the gap. This CDR3 is 13 amino acids long. Germline CDR1 is SGHNT and CDR2 is YYREEE (reference sequence). CDR3 sequence: CASSFSPSYEQYF. As DNA, the CDR3 is TGTGCCAGCAGCTTTTCACCTTCCTACGAGCAGTACTTC.

Many counts were recorded for this clonotype. V and J are TRBV5-6 and TRBJ2-1, with no clear D. This CDR3 has 12 residues. CDR1 and CDR2 (germline): SGHDT, YYEEEE. V lost 3 bases and J lost 7, with 8 bases in between. CDR3 sequence (DNA): TGTGCCAGCAGCTCCGTATTGAATGAGCAGTTCTTC. It yields the protein CASSSVLNEQFF.

V and J are TRBV14 and TRBJ2-7; 7 bases map to TRBD1. From germline, CDR1 is SGHDN and CDR2 FVKESK. The CDR3 sequence is 14 residues long. The junction had 6 bases not matched to a gene; V was cut back by 1 base and J by 6 bases. CDR3 nucleotide sequence: TGTGCCAGCAGCCAAGCCCCCACAGGGGCCGAGCAGTACTTC. Translated: CASSQAPTGAEQYF.

CDR3 residues: CASLPSGVAYEQYF. CDR3 bases: TGCGCCAGCCTCCCGAGCGGGGTTGCCTACGAGCAGTACTTC. The chain has TRBV4-3 and TRBJ2-7; 7 nucleotides match TRBD2. The germline V gene has CDR1 LGHNA and CDR2 YSLEER. Germline trimming cut 8 bases from V and 2 bases from J; bases unmatched to any gene: 9. CDR3 length: 14 residues.

Concerning this clonotype: Given a much more abundant clone one base away, this may be a read error. The gene calls are TRBV6-5 and TRBJ2-6; D may be TRBD1 (5 bases). Germline lookup yields CDR1 MNHEY and CDR2 SVGAGI. The CDR3 extends over 14 amino acids. The CDR3 region has the DNA TGTGCCAGCAGTTACGATATTGGGGCCAACGTCCTGCCTTTC. As protein: CASSYDIGANVLPF.